These 13 T cell receptor beta chains originate from one sample sequenced in a study of cytomegalovirus exposure and HLA in healthy donors. Assay: immunoSEQ multiplex PCR; the TCRdb copy retains only in-frame clones and omits some. This table holds roughly 65,000 clones, over 90% found once. Sequencing input: PBMCs. These receptors were taken from a man aged 18 to 29 in good health and CMV-seropositive.

This chain links TRBV29-1 with TRBJ2-7, with TRBD1 matching 7 bases. The length of the CDR3 is 12 residues. Germline loops: CDR1 SQVTM, CDR2 ANQGSEA. After removal of 5 bases from V and 2 bases from J, the junction contained 3 bases not matched to a gene. CDR3 loop: CSVKTGPYEQYF. DNA of the CDR3: TGCAGCGTTAAGACAGGGCCCTACGAGCAGTACTTC.

V gene TRBV2 combines with J gene TRBJ2-1, with TRBD1 as a possible D gene (7 bases). Per the germline V gene, CDR1 is SNHLY and CDR2 is FYNNEI. CDR3 length equals 15 residues. Trimming removed 8 bases from V and 2 bases from J, with 16 bases in between. The CDR3 here is CASGGGQGAYNEQFF. CDR3 DNA sequence: TGTGCCAGCGGAGGGGGCCAGGGGGCCTACAATGAGCAGTTCTTC.

This sequence joins TRBV6-6 and TRBJ1-1, with a tentative D call TRBD1 (6 bases). CDR3 length: 14 residues. The germline CDR1 and CDR2 sequences are MNHNY and SVGAGI (reference sequence). V lost 6 bases and J 4 bases, leaving 15 bases between the germline ends. The CDR3 loop reads CASSARGMGTEAFF. CDR3 bases: TGTGCCAGCAGCGCCAGGGGCATGGGCACTGAAGCTTTCTTT.

Written as DNA, the CDR3 is TGCGCCAGCAGAAGGGGGCGCGACATGAACACTGAAGCTTTCTTT. It encodes CASRRGRDMNTEAFF. This chain joins TRBV5-1 and TRBJ1-1; 7 nucleotides agree with TRBD1. The V gene's germline CDR1 is SGHRS and CDR2 YFSETQ. V dropped 5 bases and J dropped 0; count of bases not matched to a gene: 7. This CDR3 spans 15 amino acids.

The chain carries TRBV9 and TRBJ2-7; TRBD2 agrees at 9 bases. Trimming cost V 0 bases and J 4 bases; bases outside gene matches: 8. The CDR3 spans 16 residues. Germline V gene data show CDR1 as SGDLS and CDR2 as YYNGEE. DNA for the CDR3: TGTGCCAGCAGCGTAGCGCCTAGCGGGATGGGTTACGAGCAGTACTTC. Protein sequence: CASSVAPSGMGYEQYF. The whole variable domain, filled in from reference TRBV9 and TRBJ2-7, reads DSGVTQTPKHLITATGQRVTLRCSPRSGDLSVYWYQQSLDQGLQFLIQYYNGEERAKGNILERFSAQQFPDLHSELNLSSLELGDSALYFCASSVAPSGMGYEQYFGPGTRLTVT.

The chain is built from TRBV19 and TRBJ2-2; 7 bases match TRBD2. V was pared by 10 bases and J by 1 base, with 6 bases of the junction left unmatched. This CDR3 region has 14 residues. Germline CDR1 and CDR2: LNHDA and SQIVND (reference sequence). The CDR3 coding sequence is TGTGCCACCGCCGGGACTATGAACACCGGGGAGCTGTTTTTT. Protein sequence: CATAGTMNTGELFF.

V gene TRBV9 combines with J gene TRBJ2-1; D is unresolved. Germline V gene data show CDR1 as SGDLS and CDR2 as YYNGEE. Trimming took 2 bases from V and 2 from J, leaving 11 bases between them. This CDR3 spans 15 amino acids. The DNA for the CDR3 is TGTGCCAGCAGCGTCGACATAGAAACCTACAATGAGCAGTTCTTC. Its protein is CASSVDIETYNEQFF.

A word on this clone: With only one base between it and a far larger clone, this is likely a read error. The chain uses TRBV4-2 and TRBJ1-2, with 8 bases identical to TRBD1. The CDR3 covers 17 residues. V shed 0 bases and J 5 bases; nucleotides not matched to a gene: 11. Germline V lookup: CDR1 LGHNA, CDR2 YNFKEQ. CDR3 sequence reads: CASSQEAAGGARYGYTF. In nucleotides, the CDR3 is TGTGCCAGCAGCCAAGAAGCGGCAGGGGGCGCGCGGTATGGCTACACCTTC.

The chain joins TRBV7-9 to TRBJ1-1; 7 bases fit TRBD1. In germline, CDR1 is SEHNR, CDR2 FQNEAQ (reference sequence). Unmatched junction bases numbered 2, after V lost 1 base and J lost 3 bases. The CDR3 spans 14 residues. The CDR3 region has the DNA TGTGCCAGCAGCTTAGAGGGGGCCCACACTGAAGCTTTCTTT. Its protein is CASSLEGAHTEAFF.

A few counts support this clone. The V call is TRBV9, the J call TRBJ2-1, with TRBD2 as a possible D gene (6 bases). The CDR3 loop spans 13 amino acids. Germline CDR1 reads SGDLS; CDR2 reads YYNGEE. V was clipped by 7 bases and J by 4 bases, with 12 bases between them. CDR3: CASGVSGYNEQFF. CDR3 nucleotides: TGTGCCAGCGGGGTTAGCGGATACAATGAGCAGTTCTTC. The full variable domain, with the rest looked up from reference TRBV9 and TRBJ2-1, is DSGVTQTPKHLITATGQRVTLRCSPRSGDLSVYWYQQSLDQGLQFLIQYYNGEERAKGNILERFSAQQFPDLHSELNLSSLELGDSALYFCASGVSGYNEQFFGPGTRLTVL.

CDR3: CASRRGPYSNQPQHF. Here the CDR3 DNA reads TGTGCCAGCAGAAGGGGCCCGTATAGCAATCAGCCCCAGCATTTT. V usage is TRBV28 and J usage is TRBJ1-5, with TRBD1 as a possible D gene (5 bases). The ends were cut back, 6 bases at V and 0 bases at J, with 12 bases in the middle. This CDR3 contains 15 residues. Per germline, CDR1 MDHEN and CDR2 SYDVKM. Variable domain in full (rest from reference TRBV28 and TRBJ1-5): DVKVTQSSRYLVKRTGEKVFLECVQDMDHENMFWYRQDPGLGLRLIYFSYDVKMKEKGDIPEGYSVSREKKERFSLILESASTNQTSMYLCASRRGPYSNQPQHFGDGTRLSIL.

The rearrangement links TRBV18 to TRBJ2-1; D possibly corresponds to TRBD1 (6 bases). The CDR3 length is 16 residues. CDR1 KGHSH and CDR2 LQKENI come from the germline V gene. Trimming shortened V by 6 bases and J by 3 bases, and 18 bases separated the two germline ends. CDR3 region: CASSPIGGDIYNEQFF. In DNA form, the CDR3 reads TGTGCCAGCTCGCCGATAGGGGGAGACATCTACAATGAGCAGTTCTTC.

This chain uses TRBV7-8 with TRBJ2-7; the match to TRBD1 covers 8 bases. The CDR3 spans 15 residues. The germline CDR1 and CDR2 sequences are SGHVS and FQNEAQ. V dropped 5 bases and J dropped 4; count of bases not matched to a gene: 10. The CDR3 spells CASSPVGQGNYEQYF. Written as DNA, the CDR3 is TGTGCCAGCAGCCCTGTAGGACAGGGTAATTACGAGCAGTACTTC.